The source of this T cell receptor beta chain is a study of shared clonotypes between healthy human individuals. Concerning this clone itself: Its antigen is unidentified.

General study findings and limits: Expectations were that clonotype sharing among donors would be affected by sequencing depth. Some naive CD4 clonotypes, around 4.7%, turned up in common across four donors.

Data came from immunoSEQ multiplex PCR; TCRdb stores just in-frame clones and leaves some out. Among millions of clones listed, approximately 93% were seen once. The CDR3 has 16 amino acids. Trimming removed 2 bases from V and 0 bases from J; junction bases left unmatched: 4. The germline gives CDR1 MNHEY, CDR2 SMNVEV (reference sequence). Naive CD45RA+ and memory CD45RA-negative subsets were split from CD4+ cells. The gene calls are TRBV27 and TRBJ2-7; 10 bases are shared with TRBD2. The source is a man in his late teens or twenties in good health. Some clones in this sample may be carry-over from other donors' samples. The sample was naive CD4+ T cells from PBMCs. Subset in this sample: CD45RA+ positively selected. The CDR3 DNA follows: TGTGCCAGCAGTTTAAGGGCTAGCGGGAGCTCCTACGAGCAGTACTTC. This codes for CASSLRASGSSYEQYF.